This T cell receptor (beta chain) emerged from a study of response to subunit inactivated influenza vaccine. General study findings and limits: That few new T cells are recruited by each seasonal influenza vaccination was the authors' suggestion.

TCRdb itself ran the RT-PCR reads through MiXCR, one entry per CDR3 protein. Of about 240,000 distinct CDR3 sequences in the sample, more than 9% were seen once. As regards this clonotype: Its specificity is not known.

Germline CDR1 SGHTA, CDR2 FQGTGA. This CDR3 has 13 amino acids. Trimming left V 5 bases short and J 10 bases short, with 15 bases between. This receptor was identified in a man in his forties or fifties who received an inactivated influenza vaccine. The chain recombines TRBV7-3 with TRBJ2-1, with D possibly being TRBD1 or TRBD2 (5 bases each). This specimen consisted of non-naive T cells sorted from PBMCs, obtained 14 to 15 days before vaccination. In nucleotides, the CDR3 is TGTGCCAGCAGCCTAGGAGCCTGGGGGGAGCAGTTCTTC. This translates into CASSLGAWGEQFF.